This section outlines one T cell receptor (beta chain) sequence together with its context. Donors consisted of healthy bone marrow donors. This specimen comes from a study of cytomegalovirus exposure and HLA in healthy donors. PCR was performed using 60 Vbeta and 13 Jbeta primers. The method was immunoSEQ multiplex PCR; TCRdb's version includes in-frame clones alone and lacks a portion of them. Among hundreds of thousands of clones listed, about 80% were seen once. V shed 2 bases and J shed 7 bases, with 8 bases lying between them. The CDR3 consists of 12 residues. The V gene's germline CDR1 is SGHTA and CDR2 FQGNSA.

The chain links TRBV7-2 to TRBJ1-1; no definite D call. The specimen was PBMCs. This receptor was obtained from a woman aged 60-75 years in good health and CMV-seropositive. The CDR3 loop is CASSLRWSEAFF. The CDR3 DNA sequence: TGTGCCAGCAGCTTACGGTGGAGTGAAGCTTTCTTT.